This T cell receptor (beta chain) was documented in a study of T cell responses to AZD1222 COVID-19 vaccine. General study results and limits: The sample set comprised mostly white British donors with more females, and clonal diversity was possibly underestimated. Vaccination with two AZD1222 doses was followed by a rise in Spike-specific TCR breadth and depth.

Deletions cut 6 bases from V and 2 bases from J, with 14 bases between. The CDR3 runs 15 residues. Germline assignment: CDR1 SNHLY and CDR2 FYNNEI. Measured with immunoSEQ multiplex PCR; TCRdb has only the in-frame clones, and not every one. The sample holds approximately 160,000 clones; around 90% are singletons and the top ten take about 1%. Notes on this clone: Its antigen is not known.

The chain carries TRBV2 and TRBJ1-3, with D hard to call. The sequence derives from an adult who received the AZD1222 COVID-19 vaccine. Specimen: peripheral blood, collected 28 days after the second AZD1222 dose. The CDR3 region is CASSKMAFAGNTIYF. In nucleotides, the CDR3 is TGTGCCAGCAGCAAGATGGCATTCGCTGGAAACACCATATATTTT.